This T cell receptor (beta chain) originates from a study of blood T cell repertoires in COVID-19. Overall study: Sources were T cells, B-cell-depleted T cells, or PBMCs; the material itself was cDNA or gDNA.

The CDR3 has 13 residues. Germline lookup yields CDR1 MRHNA and CDR2 SNTAGT. The V and J ends lost 8 bases and 4 bases respectively, with 14 bases between them. Assay: immunoSEQ multiplex PCR; the TCRdb copy retains only in-frame clones and omits some. The sample carries over 250,000 clones, over 85% recorded once. Enrolled through a virtual design, the participants were between roughly 18 and 90 years of age and came from about two dozen US areas. Recovered status in Cohort 3 required two negative PCRs, clearance, or symptom resolution. Sequencing input: PBMCs or T cells enriched from blood (not recorded which). The V and J genes are TRBV6-4 and TRBJ1-1; TRBD1 is a possible D gene (6 bases). The clonotype was recovered from a woman aged 55-69 years who had recovered from COVID-19. In nucleotides, the CDR3 is TGTGCCAGCCGGGGGGGCGCGAGCACTGAAGCTTTCTTT. Amino acid sequence: CASRGGASTEAFF.